These 14 T cell receptor beta chains share one sample of origin, sequenced in a study of blood T cell repertoires in COVID-19. Clones were read by immunoSEQ multiplex PCR, and TCRdb kept only the in-frame ones, dropping some. The data contain around 330,000 clones, more than 75% of them singletons. The sequenced sample consisted of PBMCs or T cells enriched from blood (not recorded which). These receptors all come from a man in his sixties who had recovered from COVID-19.

This sequence joins TRBV7-2 and TRBJ2-1; 8 nucleotides align to TRBD2. Germline values: CDR1 SGHTA, CDR2 FQGNSA. The CDR3 is 14 residues long. V shed 2 bases and J 6 bases; nucleotides not matched to a gene: 3. The CDR3 here is CASSLPGRGNEQFF. In nucleotides, the CDR3 is TGTGCCAGCAGCTTACCCGGGAGGGGCAATGAGCAGTTCTTC.

In the case of this clone: Other DNA sequences within the sample encode an identical CDR3. The genes are TRBV24-1 and TRBJ2-3; TRBD1 matches 7 bases. The V gene's germline CDR1 is KGHDR and CDR2 SFDVKD. CDR3 length: 15 residues. The trim removed 2 bases at V and 0 bases at J, leaving 1 base unmatched. For the CDR3, the DNA is TGTGCCACCAGTGATTGGACAGGTAGCACAGATACGCAGTATTTT. Its protein is CATSDWTGSTDTQYF.

The gene calls are TRBV5-3 and TRBJ1-5; a possible D gene is TRBD1 (5 bases). TRBV5-3 is annotated as an ORF whose role is uncertain. Trimming shortened V by 0 bases and J by 6 bases, and 10 bases separated the two germline ends. This CDR3 has 14 amino acids. The CDR3 DNA sequence: TGTGCCAGAAGCTTGGGGCAGGGCTGTCAGCCCCAGCATTTT. Residues: CARSLGQGCQPQHF.

There are a few counts of this clone. The chain employs TRBV14 and TRBJ1-1, with 8 bases matching TRBD1. J gave up 0 bases and V 5 bases, and 5 bases lay outside the gene matches. The CDR3 spans 15 residues. Germline lookup yields CDR1 SGHDN and CDR2 FVKESK. The CDR3 DNA is TGTGCCAGCAGCACACGACAGGGGATGAACACTGAAGCTTTCTTT. This encodes CASSTRQGMNTEAFF.

This chain joins TRBV6-4 and TRBJ1-5; perhaps TRBD1 as D (5 bases). The CDR3 is 14 amino acids. Trimming stripped 2 bases from V and 7 bases from J, with 12 bases between. Per germline, CDR1 MRHNA and CDR2 SNTAGT. In DNA form, the CDR3 reads TGTGCCAGCAGTGACCGCCCGGGGGACCAGCCCCAGCATTTT. Protein sequence: CASSDRPGDQPQHF.

This sequence joins TRBV19 and TRBJ1-2, with 9 bases that match TRBD1. V lost 7 bases to trimming and J lost 7 bases; unmatched junction nucleotides: 13. The germline V gene has CDR1 LNHDA and CDR2 SQIVND (reference sequence). This CDR3 has 15 residues. CDR3 bases: TGTGCCAGTATTCCCACCGGACAGGGGTCCTCTGGCTACACCTTC. Translated: CASIPTGQGSSGYTF.

The V gene is TRBV2, the J gene TRBJ1-2; perhaps TRBD1 as D (5 bases). The V and J ends lost 6 bases and 1 base respectively, with 9 bases between them. This CDR3 comprises 13 residues. CDR1 and CDR2 (germline): SNHLY, FYNNEI. The CDR3 bases are TGTGCCAGCAGGCGACAGAGTAACTATGGCTACACCTTC. Amino acid sequence: CASRRQSNYGYTF.

The chain combines TRBV5-4 with TRBJ1-1, with D unclear. The germline V gene encodes CDR1 SGHNT and CDR2 YYREEE (reference sequence). The CDR3 sequence is 13 residues long. V gave up 1 base and J gave up 5 bases, with 9 bases separating them. The CDR3: CASSLYGGTEAFF. In DNA form, the CDR3 reads TGTGCCAGCAGCTTGTATGGAGGGACTGAAGCTTTCTTT.

This clone was observed once. The genes are TRBV7-6 and TRBJ1-6; 10 nucleotides line up with TRBD1. V lost 0 bases, J lost 5 bases, and 1 base stayed unmatched. The CDR3 is 16 residues long. The germline V gene has CDR1 SGHVS and CDR2 FNYEAQ. DNA for the CDR3: TGTGCCAGCAGCTTAGCGACAGGGGGCAATAATTCACCCCTCCACTTT. Its protein product is CASSLATGGNNSPLHF.

The chain links TRBV6-1 to TRBJ1-5; 8 nucleotides match TRBD1. CDR1 is MNHNS and CDR2 is SASEGT in the germline V gene. Trimming cost V 2 bases and J 9 bases; bases outside gene matches: 12. The CDR3 length is 16 residues. Written as DNA, the CDR3 is TGTGCCAGCAGTGAATGGTGGACAGGGTCGGATTCGCCCCAGCATTTT. Residues: CASSEWWTGSDSPQHF.

The chain uses TRBV2 and TRBJ1-1; the match to TRBD1 covers 9 bases. Germline trimming cut 6 bases from V and 7 bases from J; bases unmatched to any gene: 9. CDR1 and CDR2 from the germline V gene are SNHLY and FYNNEI. There are 14 residues in the CDR3. This CDR3 reads CASRTQGANVEAFF. CDR3 nucleotides: TGTGCCAGCAGGACACAGGGGGCGAACGTTGAAGCTTTCTTT.

The chain has TRBV4-2 and TRBJ1-6; D gene uncertain. Between the trimmed V and J ends, which lost 4 bases and 8 bases, there was a span of 12 bases. Germline V gene sequence: CDR1 LGHNA, CDR2 YNFKEQ. The CDR3 spans 14 residues. The chain's CDR3 is CASSRGTLDSPLHF. DNA for the CDR3: TGTGCCAGCAGCCGAGGAACGCTGGATTCACCCCTCCACTTT.

The rearrangement uses TRBV7-2 and TRBJ1-2, with D unresolved. V was trimmed by 5 bases and J by 4 bases, leaving 17 bases between them. The CDR3 length is 15 residues. The germline gives CDR1 SGHTA, CDR2 FQGNSA. CDR3: CASSPGIQLSYGYTF. Written as DNA, the CDR3 is TGTGCCAGCAGCCCTGGAATACAGCTATCCTATGGCTACACCTTC.

The chain carries TRBV27 and TRBJ1-1, with TRBD1 as a possible D gene (5 bases). This CDR3 spans 18 amino acids. Per germline, CDR1 MNHEY and CDR2 SMNVEV (reference sequence). Trimming left V 3 bases short and J 3 bases short, with 23 bases between. The CDR3 DNA reads as TGTGCCAGCAGTTTCCGACCCCGTCCAGGAGGGGTCGACACTGAAGCTTTCTTT. It encodes CASSFRPRPGGVDTEAFF.